This is a list of T cell receptor beta chains from one sample in a study of shared clonotypes between healthy human individuals. Using immunoSEQ multiplex PCR, the repertoire was profiled, and TCRdb retains in-frame clones only, with some absent. The sample yields 2.3 million or so clones, roughly 93% seen once. Sequencing was performed on naive CD4+ T cells from PBMCs. The receptors originated from a man younger than 30 in good health. Some clones in this sample may be carry-over from other donors' samples. Each CDR3 is given with its conserved first and last residue. A D gene is named only where the DNA matches it firmly.

NA TRBJ1-2 TRBV18 CASSRGANYGYTF TGTGCCAGCTCACGAGGAGCTAACTATGGCTACACCTTC
NA TRBJ2-2 TRBV4-2 CASSQDSGTKAGELFF TGTGCCAGCAGCCAAGATTCGGGGACCAAGGCCGGGGAGCTGTTTTTT
NA TRBJ2-7 TRBV7-3 CASSPRLSPTHEQYF TGTGCCAGCAGCCCGCGACTGAGTCCGACCCACGAGCAGTACTTC
NA TRBJ1-4 TRBV2 CASSDRGKYEKLFF TGTGCCAGCAGTGACCGGGGGAAGTATGAAAAACTGTTTTTT
TRBD2 TRBJ2-4 TRBV9 CASSVGSGTSGENIQYF TGTGCCAGCAGCGTAGGTTCTGGGACTAGCGGAGAAAACATTCAGTACTTC
NA TRBJ2-1 TRBV20-1 CSAPNWGGQFF TGCAGTGCCCCGAACTGGGGAGGGCAGTTCTTC
NA TRBJ2-5 TRBV7-6 CASSLGYRPQETQYF TGTGCCAGCAGCTTAGGATACCGGCCCCAAGAGACCCAGTACTTC
TRBD2 TRBJ2-7 TRBV5-4 CASSLVLAGAGEQYF TGTGCCAGCAGCTTGGTCCTAGCGGGAGCGGGCGAGCAGTACTTC
NA TRBJ1-1 TRBV28 CASSLVPGAGNTEAFF TGTGCCAGCAGTTTAGTCCCAGGGGCCGGGAACACTGAAGCTTTCTTT
TRBD2 TRBJ2-5 TRBV5-1 CASRQGTSGTFLQETQYF TGCGCCAGCAGACAGGGGACTAGCGGGACCTTTTTACAAGAGACCCAGTACTTC
TRBD2 TRBJ2-3 TRBV18 CASSPSGLAGGTDTQYF TGTGCCAGCTCACCGTCCGGACTAGCGGGAGGAACAGATACGCAGTATTTT
TRBD2 TRBJ2-3 TRBV30 CAWRTSGTTDTQYF TGTGCCTGGCGGACTAGCGGGACCACAGATACGCAGTATTTT
NA TRBJ1-1 TRBV7-3 CASSPSPQNTEAFF TGTGCCAGCAGCCCTTCTCCCCAGAACACTGAAGCTTTCTTT
NA TRBJ2-2 TRBV6-4 CASSDSGVTGELFF TGTGCCAGCAGTGACTCCGGGGTAACCGGGGAGCTGTTTTTT
NA TRBJ1-2 TRBV28 CASSRPGRANYGYTF TGTGCCAGCAGTAGACCAGGGAGGGCTAACTATGGCTACACCTTC
TRBD2 TRBJ2-7 TRBV5-1 CASSSAGRGAVYEQYF TGCGCCAGCAGCTCCGCGGGGCGGGGGGCTGTGTACGAGCAGTACTTC
TRBD2 TRBJ2-5 TRBV7-8 CASSLERLAAETQYF TGTGCCAGCAGCCTAGAGAGACTAGCGGCTGAGACCCAGTACTTC
TRBD1 TRBJ1-2 TRBV18 CASSPYSTGESDYGYTF TGTGCCAGCTCCCCCTACTCAACAGGGGAGTCGGACTATGGCTACACCTTC
TRBD1 TRBJ1-5 TRBV15 CATLRGQGIGQPQHF TGTGCCACCCTTCGGGGACAGGGGATCGGTCAGCCCCAGCATTTT
NA TRBJ2-7 TRBV28 CASSRPGSEQYF TGTGCCAGCAGTCGACCCGGATCCGAGCAGTACTTC
TRBD1 TRBJ2-6 TRBV7-6 CASSLGTGVGANVLTF TGTGCCAGCAGCTTAGGGACAGGGGTCGGGGCCAACGTCCTGACTTTC
NA TRBJ1-1 TRBV29-1 CSVTGVMNTEAFF TGCAGCGTTACCGGAGTCATGAACACTGAAGCTTTCTTT
NA TRBJ2-1 TRBV11-2 CASSLGLNNEQFF TGTGCCAGCAGCTTGGGCCTGAACAATGAGCAGTTCTTC
NA TRBJ2-1 TRBV6-5 CASSYKGAISYNEQFF TGTGCCAGCAGTTATAAGGGAGCTATATCCTACAATGAGCAGTTCTTC
TRBD2 TRBJ2-7 TRBV28 CASSLSGSSTYEQYF TGTGCCAGCAGTTTGAGCGGGAGTTCTACCTACGAGCAGTACTTC